The T cell receptor (beta chain) described here comes from a study of blood T cell repertoires in COVID-19. Study context: The cDNA or gDNA used as material had been derived from T cells, B-cell-depleted T cells, or PBMCs.

Original methodology: Reference gene primer amplification gave estimated nucleated cell counts. The method was immunoSEQ multiplex PCR; TCRdb's version includes in-frame clones alone and lacks a portion of them. V and J calls and clone size come straight from that table; D and trimming were deduced from the DNA. This repertoire shows some 100,000 clones, approximately 80% found once; its top ten account for 7.9%. The CDR3 runs 15 residues. V was trimmed by 1 base and J by 5 bases, leaving 9 bases between them. In germline, CDR1 is MDHEN, CDR2 SYDVKM. This TCR came from a woman older than 75 with active or convalescent COVID-19. Sequencing input: peripheral blood. The genes are TRBV28 and TRBJ1-6; D is ambiguous. CDR3 amino acids: CASSLLTGNNSPLHF. The CDR3 region has the DNA TGTGCCAGCAGTTTATTAACCGGGAATAATTCACCCCTCCACTTT. Drawing the rest from reference TRBV28 and TRBJ1-6, the complete variable domain is DVKVTQSSRYLVKRTGEKVFLECVQDMDHENMFWYRQDPGLGLRLIYFSYDVKMKEKGDIPEGYSVSREKKERFSLILESASTNQTSMYLCASSLLTGNNSPLHFGNGTRLTVT.